Presented here are 25 T cell receptor beta chains from one specimen sequenced in a study of shared clonotypes between healthy human individuals. The protocol was immunoSEQ multiplex PCR, while the TCRdb copy is restricted to in-frame clones and leaves out a portion. There are 2 million to 2.5 million clones in the sample; about 90% occur only once, and about 0.36% lies in the top ten. The specimen sequenced was naive CD4+ T cells from PBMCs. Subset in this sample: CD45RA+ positively selected. Every receptor here comes from a man aged 18 to 30 in good health. Some clones in this sample may be carry-over from other donors' samples.

This clone was seen just once. V usage is TRBV28 and J usage is TRBJ2-1, with 9 bases matching TRBD1. Germline V gives CDR1 MDHEN, CDR2 SYDVKM. V was pared by 5 bases and J by 7 bases, with 12 bases of the junction left unmatched. This CDR3 comprises 16 residues. Here the CDR3 reads CASSPSPGQGLNEQFF. CDR3 DNA sequence: TGTGCCAGCAGTCCCTCGCCGGGACAGGGTTTAAATGAGCAGTTCTTC. Full variable domain (remainder filled in from reference TRBV28 and TRBJ2-1): DVKVTQSSRYLVKRTGEKVFLECVQDMDHENMFWYRQDPGLGLRLIYFSYDVKMKEKGDIPEGYSVSREKKERFSLILESASTNQTSMYLCASSPSPGQGLNEQFFGPGTRLTVL.

The V and J genes are TRBV5-1 and TRBJ2-3, with TRBD2 matching 11 bases. This CDR3 contains 19 residues. J was trimmed by 6 bases and V by 1 base; bases with no gene match: 16. CDR1 and CDR2 from the germline V gene are SGHRS and YFSETQ. CDR3 sequence reads: CASSLLPSGRSGLGDTQYF. In nucleotides, the CDR3 is TGCGCCAGCAGCTTGCTTCCTAGCGGGAGGAGTGGATTAGGCGATACGCAGTATTTT.

J is TRBJ2-1 and V is TRBV18; D remains ambiguous. Germline V gene lookup returns CDR1 KGHSH and CDR2 LQKENI. The V and J ends lost 3 bases and 11 bases respectively, with 17 bases between them. The CDR3 sequence is 14 residues long. This CDR3 reads CASSPGQVGGQQFF. CDR3 in DNA: TGTGCCAGCTCACCCGGCCAGGTGGGTGGGCAGCAGTTCTTC.

The chain combines TRBV30 with TRBJ1-2; D not resolved. CDR1 is GTSNPN, CDR2 SVGIG, per germline (reference sequence). V lost 0 bases and J lost 1, with 9 bases in between. The CDR3 runs 14 residues. CDR3 amino acids: CAWSVAGVNYGYTF. In DNA form, the CDR3 reads TGTGCCTGGAGTGTAGCCGGGGTTAACTATGGCTACACCTTC.

This sequence joins TRBV6-5 and TRBJ2-7; 8 bases are a match to TRBD2. V was clipped by 5 bases and J by 2 bases; unmatched bases: 2. The CDR3 loop spans 13 amino acids. Germline V gene data show CDR1 as MNHEY and CDR2 as SVGAGI. DNA for the CDR3: TGTGCCAGCAGTAATAGCGGGACCTACGAGCAGTACTTC. Amino acid sequence: CASSNSGTYEQYF.

The chain combines TRBV29-1 with TRBJ2-7; TRBD1 matches 8 bases. Looked up from germline, CDR1 is SQVTM and CDR2 is ANQGSEA. V lost 7 bases and J lost 3; bases outside the gene matches: 5. The CDR3 is 12 residues long. CDR3 in DNA: TGCAGCGCGGGACAGGACGTCTACGAGCAGTACTTC. Its protein product is CSAGQDVYEQYF.

The chain uses TRBV5-3 and TRBJ1-1; 7 bases match TRBD1. TRBV5-3 qualifies as an ORF whose function is uncertain. V gave up 10 bases and J gave up 0 bases; unmatched junction bases: 21. There are 18 residues in the CDR3. The CDR3 coding sequence is TGTGCCTACAAAAGAGGCGGCGGACAGGCTTATATGAACACTGAAGCTTTCTTT. This codes for CAYKRGGGQAYMNTEAFF.

The V gene is TRBV10-3, the J gene TRBJ2-7; D tentatively fits TRBD1 or TRBD2 (5 bases each). Trimming removed 5 bases at V and 2 bases at J, with 16 bases between. From germline, CDR1 is ENHRY and CDR2 SYGVKD. This CDR3 comprises 15 residues. Here the CDR3 DNA reads TGTGCCATCAGTCTGGGACCGACTCCCACCTACGAGCAGTACTTC. Translated, it gives CAISLGPTPTYEQYF.

The table lists this clone with a count of one. The DNA for the CDR3 is TGTGCCAGCAGTTACCCAGATAATTCACCCCTCCACTTT. Its protein is CASSYPDNSPLHF. This chain connects TRBV6-6 to TRBJ1-6; D remains ambiguous. Germline values: CDR1 MNHNY, CDR2 SVGAGI (reference sequence). This CDR3 has 13 residues. V lost 2 bases to trimming and J lost 5 bases, with 4 bases between them.

This clone was seen only a few times. The genes are TRBV19 and TRBJ1-5, with TRBD1 as a possible D gene (5 bases). The ends were cut back, 2 bases at V and 7 bases at J, with 15 bases in the middle. The CDR3 runs to 15 residues. Germline lookup yields CDR1 LNHDA and CDR2 SQIVND (reference sequence). In nucleotides, the CDR3 is TGTGCCAGTAGTATAAGGCAGGGCACGGGACAGCCCCAGCATTTT. It encodes CASSIRQGTGQPQHF.

The V and J genes are TRBV6-4 and TRBJ1-2, with 10 positions matching TRBD1. Germline V gives CDR1 MRHNA, CDR2 SNTAGT. With 5 bases clipped from V and 0 bases from J, the junction kept 6 bases outside the gene matches. The CDR3 length is 16 residues. CDR3 nucleotides: TGTGCCAGCAGTCTGACAGGGGGCGACGCTAACTATGGCTACACCTTC. The encoded protein is CASSLTGGDANYGYTF.

The CDR3 bases are TGCAGCGTTGCCTTCGTTTTGGGCGCGGGGGAGCAGTACTTC. Amino acids: CSVAFVLGAGEQYF. The genes are TRBV29-1 and TRBJ2-7; D may be TRBD2 (6 bases). The germline V gene has CDR1 SQVTM and CDR2 ANQGSEA. The V end was cut by 4 bases, the J end by 7 bases, with 20 bases between. The CDR3 has 14 amino acids.

The chain combines TRBV5-1 with TRBJ2-7, with D unresolved. The CDR3 has 15 amino acids. V lost 0 bases, J lost 0 bases, and 10 bases lay in between. The V gene's germline CDR1 is SGHRS and CDR2 YFSETQ. The CDR3 reads CASSLGHLSSYEQYF. DNA for the CDR3: TGCGCCAGCAGCTTGGGCCACCTGAGCTCCTACGAGCAGTACTTC.

The chain combines TRBV7-6 with TRBJ2-3; 10 bases match TRBD2. V trimming: 5 bases; J trimming: 9 bases; junction bases outside the gene matches: 8. Germline V gene lookup returns CDR1 SGHVS and CDR2 FNYEAQ. The CDR3 runs to 14 residues. The CDR3 sequence: CASSRGSSGSTQYF. The CDR3 nucleotides are TGTGCCAGCAGCAGGGGGTCTAGCGGGAGCACGCAGTATTTT.

The gene calls are TRBV9 and TRBJ2-7; 11 positions agree with TRBD2. The V gene end was trimmed by 0 bases and the J gene end by 3 bases; junction bases not matched to a gene: 11. The CDR3 spans 18 residues. Per germline, CDR1 SGDLS and CDR2 YYNGEE. The CDR3 sequence is CASSVALSTSGAFYEQYF. CDR3 DNA sequence: TGTGCCAGCAGCGTAGCCCTTTCGACTAGCGGGGCTTTCTACGAGCAGTACTTC.

V is TRBV6-5 and J is TRBJ1-1; TRBD1 is a possible D gene (6 bases). Germline assignment: CDR1 MNHEY and CDR2 SVGAGI. Trimming pared 1 base from V and 3 bases from J, leaving 15 bases between. This CDR3 has 16 amino acids. This CDR3 is CASSYFHREVDTEAFF. The DNA for the CDR3 is TGTGCCAGCAGTTACTTTCACAGGGAGGTGGACACTGAAGCTTTCTTT.

This clone was observed once. Other DNA sequences in the same sample also yield this CDR3. J is TRBJ1-1 and V is TRBV28, with a tentative D call TRBD1 (5 bases). Per germline, CDR1 MDHEN and CDR2 SYDVKM. This CDR3 has 13 residues. Trimming removed 5 bases at V and 5 bases at J, with 12 bases between. The CDR3 DNA sequence: TGTGCCAGCAGTCGAGGCCAGGGAACTGAAGCTTTCTTT. Residues: CASSRGQGTEAFF.

A remark on this clone: The sample carries other DNA sequences with the same CDR3. This rearrangement joins TRBV7-2 to TRBJ1-2; 8 bases line up with TRBD1. V trimming: 4 bases; J trimming: 7 bases; junction bases outside the gene matches: 5. Germline CDR1 SGHTA, CDR2 FQGNSA. The CDR3 is 13 amino acids. CDR3 bases: TGTGCCAGCAGCTCCGGGACAGGTGTTGGCTACACCTTC. Amino acids: CASSSGTGVGYTF.

The chain has TRBV6-1 and TRBJ2-2; 8 nucleotides line up with TRBD2. After removal of 1 base from V and 7 bases from J, the junction contained 17 bases not matched to a gene. The CDR3 spans 19 residues. Germline V gives CDR1 MNHNS, CDR2 SASEGT. The CDR3 sequence: CASSEVTRGGGRRVGELFF. CDR3 DNA: TGTGCCAGCAGTGAAGTGACCCGGGGGGGCGGGAGAAGGGTCGGGGAGCTGTTTTTT.

The chain employs TRBV7-3 and TRBJ2-6; the D call may be TRBD1 or TRBD2 (5 bases each). This CDR3 is built from 18 residues. Germline V CDR1 and CDR2: SGHTA, FQGTGA. Deletions cut 5 bases from V and 0 bases from J, with 17 bases between. In DNA form, the CDR3 reads TGTGCCAGCAGCCATTCACGGGACGCATACTCTGGGGCCAACGTCCTGACTTTC. It codes for CASSHSRDAYSGANVLTF.

The J gene is TRBJ1-1, the V gene TRBV28; D uncertain. The CDR3 covers 11 residues. V lost 8 bases and J 5 bases, leaving 9 bases between the germline ends. Germline lookup yields CDR1 MDHEN and CDR2 SYDVKM. CDR3 in DNA: TGTGCCAGCTGGTCTCGGACTGAAGCTTTCTTT. Translated: CASWSRTEAFF.

The chain is built from TRBV28 and TRBJ2-5, with 8 bases matching TRBD1. The DNA end is a closer match to TRBJ2-7, so the J assignment may be wrong. CDR1 is MDHEN, CDR2 SYDVKM, per germline. The CDR3 is made up of 14 amino acids. The chain's CDR3 is CASMLTGANYEQYF. DNA of the CDR3: TGTGCCAGCATGCTGACAGGGGCCAACTACGAGCAGTACTTC.

The J gene is TRBJ2-1, the V gene TRBV28; 10 positions match TRBD2. The CDR3 totals 14 residues. The trim removed 11 bases at V and 3 bases at J, leaving 7 bases unmatched. Per the germline V gene, CDR1 is MDHEN and CDR2 is SYDVKM. The CDR3 region has the DNA TGTGCCGGGGGGACTAGCGCACTCTACAATGAGCAGTTCTTC. Encoded protein: CAGGTSALYNEQFF.

The chain combines TRBV5-4 with TRBJ2-2, with D unresolved. CDR1 SGHNT and CDR2 YYREEE come from the germline V gene (reference sequence). The CDR3 is made up of 13 amino acids. The V end was cut by 4 bases, the J end by 1 base, with 5 bases between. The DNA of the CDR3 is TGTGCCAGCAGCCCGGGGAACACCGGGGAGCTGTTTTTT. It encodes CASSPGNTGELFF.

This clone has a handful of counts. V and J are TRBV2 and TRBJ2-2; 8 nucleotides agree with TRBD2. The V gene's germline CDR1 is SNHLY and CDR2 FYNNEI. Trimming at V came to 7 bases and at J to 4 bases, leaving 5 bases not matched to a gene. The CDR3 consists of 14 residues. This CDR3 reads CASKRESVTGELFF. The CDR3, as DNA: TGTGCCAGCAAGCGGGAGTCGGTCACCGGGGAGCTGTTTTTT.